This T cell receptor (beta chain) is drawn from a study of response to subunit inactivated influenza vaccine. General study findings and limits: It was suggested by the authors that few new T cells are recruited by each seasonal influenza vaccination.

One entry per CDR3 protein results from TCRdb running MiXCR on the RT-PCR reads. The table lists about 190,000 distinct CDR3 sequences, 13% to 15% of them singletons, with roughly 24% in the top ten. Notes on this clonotype: Antigen unknown.

CDR1 LNHNV and CDR2 YYDKDF come from the germline V gene (reference sequence). V dropped 5 bases and J dropped 7 bases, with 9 bases sitting between them. CDR3 length equals 12 residues. The receptor comes from a man aged 50 to 59 who received an inactivated influenza vaccine. Sequenced here: CD8+ T cells sorted from PBMCs, sampled roughly 5 days after vaccination. J is TRBJ2-1 and V is TRBV15, with D perhaps matching TRBD2 (5 bases). CDR3: CATSSRGNEQFF. The CDR3 DNA reads TGTGCCACCAGCTCCCGCGGGAATGAGCAGTTCTTC.